Below, one T cell receptor beta chain is given with its context. Antigen: not known. Next came a second PCR, run for about 6 to 11 cycles, which used a sample-barcoded 5' primer along with a J-beta primer mix. TCRdb reanalysed the 5' RACE reads using MiXCR and keeps one entry per CDR3 protein. The sample includes approximately 900,000 distinct CDR3 sequences, roughly 43% of them seen just once. This entry belongs to a study of blood T cells in healthy people across ages. Study results and limitations: What prevented conclusive comparison of naive and antigen-experienced cells was that PBMCs were unsorted. Roughly linearly, TCR beta diversity per million T cells fell as age increased. When set beside aged donors, long-lived donors presented more naive CD4+ cells and higher diversity. Possibly, changes in expanded clonotypes were confounded because donor CMV status was unknown.

In germline, CDR1 is MNHEY, CDR2 SMNVEV (reference sequence). CDR3 length: 14 residues. J lost 3 bases, V lost 9 bases, and 8 bases had no gene match. What was sequenced was blood. The chain links TRBV27 to TRBJ1-2; 9 nucleotides align to TRBD1. The clonotype originates from a man aged 25-45 years in good health. The CDR3 protein is CARVRTGADYGYTF. The CDR3 DNA is TGTGCCAGGGTCCGGACAGGGGCAGACTATGGCTACACCTTC.